This T cell receptor beta chain was sequenced for a study of cytomegalovirus exposure and HLA in healthy donors. Overall study context: It was reported in a later analysis that the same platform had been used for the roughly 130 validation repertoires as for the approximately 670 first-cohort repertoires.

TCRdb's copy holds only in-frame clones and misses some; the assay was immunoSEQ multiplex PCR. This table has about 160,000 clones, roughly 89% appearing once. Study-wide results and caveats: According to a subsequent analysis, TCR clusters from the first cohort were inclined to appear together in the 90 to 150 validation repertoires.

The donors were members of the validation cohort, which comprised 90 to 150 subjects and was separate from the first cohort of around 700 subjects. This clone was recorded many times. Its antigen is currently unknown. This clonotype was obtained from a man between 18 and 35 years old in good health and CMV-seropositive. Specimen: PBMCs.

The CDR3 protein is CASSLRAGEPADTQYF. CDR3 sequence (DNA): TGTGCCAGCAGCTTAAGAGCGGGAGAGCCTGCAGATACGCAGTATTTT. The chain links TRBV7-2 to TRBJ2-3; 8 bases fit TRBD2. The CDR3 sequence is 16 residues long. Per the germline V gene, CDR1 is SGHTA and CDR2 is FQGNSA. The trim removed 2 bases at V and 4 bases at J, leaving 8 bases unmatched.